The next 3 T cell receptor beta chains were all read from a single sample in a study of cytomegalovirus exposure and HLA in healthy donors. The repertoire was sequenced with immunoSEQ multiplex PCR; TCRdb's copy has only in-frame clones and lacks some. Seen here are hundreds of thousands of clones, 86% observed once, and the top ten hold 0.83%. Sequencing was carried out using PBMCs. The receptors derive from a woman between 18 and 29 years old in good health and CMV-seronegative.

V usage is TRBV6-1 and J usage is TRBJ1-5; D may be TRBD1 (5 bases). Germline V CDR1 and CDR2: MNHNS, SASEGT. The CDR3 has 14 amino acids. V lost 6 bases and J 3 bases, leaving 12 bases between the germline ends. CDR3 nucleotides: TGTGCCAGCAGCTCTGACAGAAACAATCAGCCCCAGCATTTT. Its translation is CASSSDRNNQPQHF.

This clone was found a few times. The chain joins TRBV28 to TRBJ2-7; TRBD2 agrees at 8 bases. Germline V gene data show CDR1 as MDHEN and CDR2 as SYDVKM. The CDR3 runs to 12 residues. V shed 4 bases and J 6 bases; nucleotides not matched to a gene: 2. In nucleotides, the CDR3 is TGTGCCAGCAGTTCCAGCGGGAGCGAGCAGTACTTC. Its protein product is CASSSSGSEQYF. The full variable domain, completed using reference TRBV28 and TRBJ2-7, is DVKVTQSSRYLVKRTGEKVFLECVQDMDHENMFWYRQDPGLGLRLIYFSYDVKMKEKGDIPEGYSVSREKKERFSLILESASTNQTSMYLCASSSSGSEQYFGPGTRLTVT.

The chain employs TRBV28 and TRBJ2-2; D gene unclear. CDR3 length: 11 residues. The V end lost 1 base, the J end lost 11 bases, and 5 bases lay between the germline ends. Per the germline V gene, CDR1 is MDHEN and CDR2 is SYDVKM. This CDR3 reads CASSLYSELFF. For the CDR3, the DNA is TGTGCCAGCAGTTTATACTCCGAGCTGTTTTTT.